This T cell receptor (beta chain) came from a study of control samples from healthy donors and cancer patients. Germline V gene lookup returns CDR1 LNHNV and CDR2 YYDKDF (reference sequence). Trimming cost V 11 bases and J 6 bases; bases outside gene matches: 11. This CDR3 has 14 amino acids. The repertoire was sequenced with immunoSEQ multiplex PCR; TCRdb's copy has only in-frame clones and lacks some. The table has about 200,000 clones, about 91% seen once. Sequenced input: blood. This TCR came from a man aged 25-45 years in good health. The chain recombines TRBV15 with TRBJ2-1, with TRBD2 identical over 9 bases. CDR3 nucleotides: TGTGCCGCTGGAGTGGGGACTAGCTTCAATGAGCAGTTCTTC. Encoded protein: CAAGVGTSFNEQFF.